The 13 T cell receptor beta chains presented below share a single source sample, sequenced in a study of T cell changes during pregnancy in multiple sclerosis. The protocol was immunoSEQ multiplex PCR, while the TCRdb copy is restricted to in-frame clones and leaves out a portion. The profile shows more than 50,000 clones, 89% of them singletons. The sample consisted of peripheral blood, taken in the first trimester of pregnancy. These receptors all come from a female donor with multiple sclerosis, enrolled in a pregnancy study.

In DNA, the CDR3 is TGTGCCAGCTCACTCAACAGTGTCGGAAACACCATATATTTT. Protein sequence: CASSLNSVGNTIYF. The genes are TRBV18 and TRBJ1-3; no firm D call. This CDR3 spans 14 amino acids. The germline gives CDR1 KGHSH, CDR2 LQKENI. The ends were cut back, 4 bases at V and 4 bases at J, with 11 bases in the middle.

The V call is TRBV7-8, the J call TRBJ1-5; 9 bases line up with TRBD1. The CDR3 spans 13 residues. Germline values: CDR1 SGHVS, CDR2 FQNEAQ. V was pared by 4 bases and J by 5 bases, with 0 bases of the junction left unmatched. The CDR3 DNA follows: TGTGCCAGCAGCTGGACAGGGGATCAGCCCCAGCATTTT. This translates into CASSWTGDQPQHF.

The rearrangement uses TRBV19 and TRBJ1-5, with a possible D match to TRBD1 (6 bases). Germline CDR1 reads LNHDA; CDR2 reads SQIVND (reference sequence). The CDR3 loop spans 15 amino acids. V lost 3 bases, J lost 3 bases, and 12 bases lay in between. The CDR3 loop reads CASSIRQGHNQPQHF. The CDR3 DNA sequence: TGTGCCAGTAGTATTCGGCAGGGGCACAATCAGCCCCAGCATTTT.

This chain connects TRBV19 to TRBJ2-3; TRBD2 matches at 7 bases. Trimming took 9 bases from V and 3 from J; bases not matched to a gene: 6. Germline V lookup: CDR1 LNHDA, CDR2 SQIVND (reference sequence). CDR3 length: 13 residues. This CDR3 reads CASAREETDTQYF. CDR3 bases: TGTGCCAGCGCCCGGGAGGAGACAGATACGCAGTATTTT.

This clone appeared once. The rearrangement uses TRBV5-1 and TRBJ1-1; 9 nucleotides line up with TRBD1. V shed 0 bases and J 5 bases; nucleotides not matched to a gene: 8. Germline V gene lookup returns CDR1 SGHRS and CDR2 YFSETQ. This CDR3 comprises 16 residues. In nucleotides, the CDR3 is TGCGCCAGCAGCTTGGACGGTCAAGGACAGGGGACTGAAGCTTTCTTT. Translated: CASSLDGQGQGTEAFF.

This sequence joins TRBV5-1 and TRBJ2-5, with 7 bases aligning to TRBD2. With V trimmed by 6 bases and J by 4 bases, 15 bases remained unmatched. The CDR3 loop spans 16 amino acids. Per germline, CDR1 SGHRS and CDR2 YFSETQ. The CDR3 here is CASTRWDGRMGETQYF. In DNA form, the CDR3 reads TGCGCCAGCACCCGGTGGGACGGGAGGATGGGAGAGACCCAGTACTTC.

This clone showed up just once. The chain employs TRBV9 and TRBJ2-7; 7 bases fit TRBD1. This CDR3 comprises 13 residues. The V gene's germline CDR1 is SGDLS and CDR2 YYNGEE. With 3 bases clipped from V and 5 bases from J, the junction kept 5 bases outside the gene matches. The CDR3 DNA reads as TGTGCCAGCAGCGACGGGACAGATGACGAGCAGTACTTC. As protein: CASSDGTDDEQYF. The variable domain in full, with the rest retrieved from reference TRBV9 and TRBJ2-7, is DSGVTQTPKHLITATGQRVTLRCSPRSGDLSVYWYQQSLDQGLQFLIQYYNGEERAKGNILERFSAQQFPDLHSELNLSSLELGDSALYFCASSDGTDDEQYFGPGTRLTVT.

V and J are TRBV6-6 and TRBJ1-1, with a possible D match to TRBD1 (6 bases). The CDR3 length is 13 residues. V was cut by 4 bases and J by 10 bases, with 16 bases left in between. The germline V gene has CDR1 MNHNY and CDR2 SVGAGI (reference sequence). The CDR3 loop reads CASSSPDSSRAFF. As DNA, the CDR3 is TGTGCCAGCAGTTCCCCGGACAGCTCTCGAGCTTTCTTT.

The CDR3 DNA is TGTGCCAGCTCACAGATCGGGGGCTCTGGGGCCAACGTCCTGACTTTC. This translates into CASSQIGGSGANVLTF. The chain recombines TRBV18 with TRBJ2-6; maybe TRBD2 (6 bases). Trimming removed 4 bases at V and 0 bases at J, with 10 bases between. The CDR3 is 16 amino acids. From germline, CDR1 is KGHSH and CDR2 LQKENI.

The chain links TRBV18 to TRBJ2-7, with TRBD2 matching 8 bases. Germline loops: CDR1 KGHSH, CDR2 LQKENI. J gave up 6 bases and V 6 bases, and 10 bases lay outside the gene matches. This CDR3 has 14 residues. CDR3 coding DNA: TGTGCCAGCTCGCCGGGGGCAGGGACTAGCGAGCAGTACTTC. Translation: CASSPGAGTSEQYF.

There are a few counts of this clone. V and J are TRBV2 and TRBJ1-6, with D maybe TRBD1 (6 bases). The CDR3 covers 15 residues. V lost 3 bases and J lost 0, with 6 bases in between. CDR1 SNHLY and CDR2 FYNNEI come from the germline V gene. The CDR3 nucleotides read TGTGCCAGCAGTGAGGACAGCTCCTATAATTCACCCCTCCACTTT. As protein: CASSEDSSYNSPLHF.

In nucleotides, the CDR3 is TGCGCCAGCAGCCAAGGACGGGGGAGCGGGGGGTTGGCCACCGGGGAGCTGTTTTTT. It translates to CASSQGRGSGGLATGELFF. The chain has TRBV4-3 and TRBJ2-2; 9 bases are shared with TRBD2. J gave up 4 bases and V 1 base, and 13 bases lay outside the gene matches. The CDR3 covers 19 residues. CDR1 is LGHNA and CDR2 is YSLEER in the germline V gene.

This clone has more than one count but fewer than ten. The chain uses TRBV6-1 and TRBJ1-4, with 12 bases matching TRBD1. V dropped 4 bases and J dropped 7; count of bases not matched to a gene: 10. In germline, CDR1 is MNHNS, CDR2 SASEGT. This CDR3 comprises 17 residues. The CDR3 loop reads CASSGGTGGSKSEKLFF. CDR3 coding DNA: TGTGCCAGCAGTGGAGGGACAGGGGGCAGTAAGAGTGAAAAACTGTTTTTT.